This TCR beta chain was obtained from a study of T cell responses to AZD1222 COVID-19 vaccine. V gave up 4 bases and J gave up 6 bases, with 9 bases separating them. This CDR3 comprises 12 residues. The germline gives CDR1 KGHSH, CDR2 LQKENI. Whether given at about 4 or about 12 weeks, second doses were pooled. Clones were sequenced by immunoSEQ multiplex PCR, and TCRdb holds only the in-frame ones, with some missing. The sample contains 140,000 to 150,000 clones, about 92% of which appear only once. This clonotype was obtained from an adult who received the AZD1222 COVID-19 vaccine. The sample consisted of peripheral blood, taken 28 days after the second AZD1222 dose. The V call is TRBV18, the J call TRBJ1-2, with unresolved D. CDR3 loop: CASSRQSDGYTF. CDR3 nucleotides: TGTGCCAGCTCACGACAATCGGATGGCTACACCTTC.